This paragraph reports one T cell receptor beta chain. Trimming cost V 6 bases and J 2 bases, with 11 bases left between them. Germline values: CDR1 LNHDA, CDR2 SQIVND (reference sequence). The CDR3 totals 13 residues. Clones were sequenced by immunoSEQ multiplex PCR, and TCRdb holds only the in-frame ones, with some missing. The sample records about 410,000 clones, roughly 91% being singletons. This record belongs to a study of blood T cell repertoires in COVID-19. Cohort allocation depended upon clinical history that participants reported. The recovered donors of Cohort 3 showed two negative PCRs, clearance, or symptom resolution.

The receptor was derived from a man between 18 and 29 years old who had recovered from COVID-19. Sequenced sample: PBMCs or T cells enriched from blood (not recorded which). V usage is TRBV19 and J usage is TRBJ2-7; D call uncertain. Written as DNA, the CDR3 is TGTGCCAGTAGCGTCTCACTACCCTACGAGCAGTACTTC. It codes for CASSVSLPYEQYF. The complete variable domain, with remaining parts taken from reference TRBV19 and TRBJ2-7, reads DGGITQSPKYLFRKEGQNVTLSCEQNLNHDAMYWYRQDPGQGLRLIYYSQIVNDFQKGDIAEGYSVSREKKESFPLTVTSAQKNPTAFYLCASSVSLPYEQYFGPGTRLTVT.